One and the same sample provided the 18 T cell receptor beta chains below, sequenced in a study of T-cell reconstitution after alpha-beta-depleted transplantation in children. The TCRbeta library was prepared with unique molecular identifiers. TCRdb analysed the PCR reads with MiXCR anew, one entry per CDR3 protein. The profile shows roughly 670,000 distinct CDR3 sequences, approximately 14% of them singletons. This specimen consisted of PBMCs, obtained before TCRalphabeta/CD19-depleted stem cell transplant. Every receptor here comes from a girl aged 2 to 10 with congenital amegakaryocytic thrombocytopenia, due to receive a stem cell transplant.

A few counts support this clonotype. The V gene is TRBV3-1, the J gene TRBJ1-2; D perhaps matches TRBD1 (6 bases). V was trimmed by 0 bases and J by 3 bases, leaving 20 bases between them. CDR3 length equals 18 residues. Germline V gene lookup returns CDR1 LGHDT and CDR2 YNNKEL (reference sequence). CDR3 protein: CASSQEVLWGAMDYGYTF. The CDR3 DNA reads as TGTGCCAGCAGCCAAGAAGTCCTCTGGGGGGCAATGGACTATGGCTACACCTTC.

This clonotype was detected many times. V gene TRBV4-1 combines with J gene TRBJ2-5; tentatively, D is TRBD1 (5 bases). Germline values: CDR1 MGHRA, CDR2 YSYEKL. The CDR3 is made up of 14 amino acids. V lost 0 bases, J lost 3 bases, and 8 bases lay in between. The CDR3 is CASSQDDSKETQYF. The CDR3 nucleotides read TGCGCCAGCAGCCAAGATGACAGCAAAGAGACCCAGTACTTC.

This clonotype was counted at least ten times. The chain employs TRBV28 and TRBJ1-6; D not certain. The V gene lost 2 bases and the J gene lost 6 bases, with 11 bases spanning the gap. CDR1 is MDHEN and CDR2 is SYDVKM in the germline V gene. The CDR3 loop spans 15 amino acids. CDR3 in amino acids: CASSLLSGSNSPLHF. CDR3 sequence (DNA): TGTGCCAGCAGTTTACTTTCGGGGAGTAATTCACCCCTCCACTTT.

This clonotype was detected a few times. The chain has TRBV20-1 and TRBJ2-3; D uncertain. With 3 bases removed from V and 5 bases from J, the gap between germline ends came to 12 bases. The CDR3 contains 13 residues. CDR1 is DFQATT and CDR2 is SNEGSKA in the germline V gene (reference sequence). CDR3 sequence reads: CSARGPAEDTQYF. CDR3 nucleotide sequence: TGCAGTGCTAGGGGCCCGGCGGAAGATACGCAGTATTTT.

The chain combines TRBV5-8 with TRBJ2-2; 9 positions agree with TRBD1. The CDR3 runs to 13 residues. J gave up 7 bases and V 4 bases, and 2 bases lay outside the gene matches. CDR1 is SGHTS and CDR2 is YDEGEE in the germline V gene. CDR3 protein: CASSPTGGGELFF. The CDR3 DNA sequence: TGTGCCAGCAGCCCGACAGGGGGCGGGGAGCTGTTTTTT. Full variable domain (outside the CDR3, taken from reference TRBV5-8 and TRBJ2-2): EAGVTQSPTHLIKTRGQQATLRCSPISGHTSVYWYQQALGLGLQFLLWYDEGEERNRGNFPPRFSGRQFPNYSSELNVNALELEDSALYLCASSPTGGGELFFGEGSRLTVL.

Ten or more counts support this clonotype. The chain joins TRBV5-1 to TRBJ2-5; 9 bases line up with TRBD2. Germline V lookup: CDR1 SGHRS, CDR2 YFSETQ. This CDR3 has 14 amino acids. Trimming removed 7 bases from V and 5 bases from J; junction bases left unmatched: 9. The CDR3 reads CASASGRIRETQYF. The CDR3, as DNA: TGCGCCAGCGCCAGCGGGAGGATTCGGGAGACCCAGTACTTC.

The table lists this clonotype with many counts. This chain links TRBV5-1 with TRBJ2-3, with D uncertain. Trimming removed 2 bases from V and 0 bases from J, with 10 bases in between. The CDR3 consists of 15 residues. CDR1 SGHRS and CDR2 YFSETQ come from the germline V gene. As DNA, the CDR3 is TGCGCCAGCAGCTTATCACAGCCAAGCACAGATACGCAGTATTTT. Residues: CASSLSQPSTDTQYF.

The chain links TRBV5-1 to TRBJ2-2, with D uncertain. The CDR3 has 14 residues. V was shortened by 4 bases and J by 5 bases, with 12 bases between the two germline ends. CDR1 and CDR2 (germline): SGHRS, YFSETQ. The CDR3 reads CASSTGTGTGELFF. CDR3 bases: TGCGCCAGCAGCACGGGTACGGGTACCGGGGAGCTGTTTTTT. The full variable domain, completed using reference TRBV5-1 and TRBJ2-2, is KAGVTQTPRYLIKTRGQQVTLSCSPISGHRSVSWYQQTPGQGLQFLFEYFSETQRNKGNFPGRFSGRQFSNSRSEMNVSTLELGDSALYLCASSTGTGTGELFFGEGSRLTVL.

This clonotype was seen ten or more times. J is TRBJ2-5 and V is TRBV12-3 or TRBV12-4, with D tentatively TRBD1 or TRBD2 (5 bases each). The CDR3 is 14 amino acids. V was shortened by 5 bases and J by 1 base, with 11 bases between the two germline ends. DNA of the CDR3: TGTGCCAGCAGTCCCCCGGGGCGCCAAGAGACCCAGTACTTC. It encodes CASSPPGRQETQYF.

This clonotype has at least ten counts. The chain couples TRBV20-1 to TRBJ2-2; TRBD2 matches 7 bases. The junction had 6 bases not matched to a gene; V was cut back by 3 bases and J by 5 bases. The CDR3 has 14 residues. Per the germline V gene, CDR1 is DFQATT and CDR2 is SNEGSKA (reference sequence). Written as DNA, the CDR3 is TGCAGTGCTAGGACTAGCAGATCGACCGGGGAGCTGTTTTTT. Protein product: CSARTSRSTGELFF.

This clonotype was observed many times. The chain has TRBV6-5 and TRBJ2-3; D not certain. Trimming pared 7 bases from V and 6 bases from J, leaving 11 bases between. The CDR3 runs 12 residues. CDR1 and CDR2 (germline): MNHEY, SVGAGI. The CDR3 DNA is TGTGCCAGCACGGCCATCGGGGATACGCAGTATTTT. It is translated as CASTAIGDTQYF.

This clonotype was recorded at least ten times. The chain links TRBV10-3 to TRBJ2-1, with a weak D call TRBD2 (6 bases). The CDR3 has 14 residues. In germline, CDR1 is ENHRY, CDR2 SYGVKD. Trimming left V 6 bases short and J 6 bases short, with 15 bases between. This CDR3 reads CAIRDYRRSNEQFF. DNA of the CDR3: TGTGCCATCAGGGACTATCGTAGGTCCAATGAGCAGTTCTTC.

There are many counts of this clonotype. V and J are TRBV20-1 and TRBJ1-2; D is undetermined. With 6 bases removed from V and 1 base from J, the gap between germline ends came to 12 bases. Germline loops: CDR1 DFQATT, CDR2 SNEGSKA (reference sequence). The CDR3 runs 13 residues. The CDR3 coding sequence is TGCAGTGCAACCACGCCTCTTAACTATGGCTACACCTTC. It encodes CSATTPLNYGYTF.

At least ten counts were recorded for this clonotype. Here the CDR3 reads CASSLEPSGYNEQFF. In DNA, the CDR3 is TGCGCCAGCAGCTTGGAGCCTAGCGGCTACAATGAGCAGTTCTTC. This chain joins TRBV5-1 and TRBJ2-1; 7 bases fit TRBD2. The CDR3 has 15 residues. With 0 bases clipped from V and 3 bases from J, the junction kept 3 bases outside the gene matches. Germline V lookup: CDR1 SGHRS, CDR2 YFSETQ.

The genes are TRBV7-9 and TRBJ2-7; TRBD2 might be the D (6 bases). Trimming took off 5 bases at V and 6 bases at J, with 14 bases between the two ends. The CDR3 runs to 13 residues. Germline V gene sequence: CDR1 SEHNR, CDR2 FQNEAQ (reference sequence). The CDR3 coding sequence is TGTGCCAGCAGCCTCGGACTACCCTGCGAGCAGTACTTC. Translating gives CASSLGLPCEQYF.

This chain uses TRBV18 with TRBJ2-5, with 8 bases aligning to TRBD1. Looked up from germline, CDR1 is KGHSH and CDR2 is LQKENI. With 2 bases clipped from V and 2 bases from J, the junction kept 4 bases outside the gene matches. The CDR3 covers 15 residues. This CDR3 reads CASSPSTGAQETQYF. Written as DNA, the CDR3 is TGTGCCAGCTCACCATCGACAGGGGCACAAGAGACCCAGTACTTC.

This clonotype was picked up a small number of times. The chain recombines TRBV20-1 with TRBJ1-1, with D tentatively TRBD1 (6 bases). The CDR3 runs 14 residues. The V gene lost 6 bases and the J gene lost 1 base, with 15 bases spanning the gap. Germline V gene data show CDR1 as DFQATT and CDR2 as SNEGSKA (reference sequence). In DNA form, the CDR3 reads TGCAGTGCCATTAGGGGGGCGAAGAACACTGAAGCTTTCTTT. It specifies CSAIRGAKNTEAFF.

This rearrangement joins TRBV12-3 or TRBV12-4 to TRBJ2-3; D is unresolved. The V end lost 3 bases, the J end lost 6 bases, and 13 bases lay between the germline ends. This CDR3 spans 14 amino acids. CDR3 bases: TGTGCCAGCAGTTTCGTACAGATGGTGGATACGCAGTATTTT. Its protein product is CASSFVQMVDTQYF.